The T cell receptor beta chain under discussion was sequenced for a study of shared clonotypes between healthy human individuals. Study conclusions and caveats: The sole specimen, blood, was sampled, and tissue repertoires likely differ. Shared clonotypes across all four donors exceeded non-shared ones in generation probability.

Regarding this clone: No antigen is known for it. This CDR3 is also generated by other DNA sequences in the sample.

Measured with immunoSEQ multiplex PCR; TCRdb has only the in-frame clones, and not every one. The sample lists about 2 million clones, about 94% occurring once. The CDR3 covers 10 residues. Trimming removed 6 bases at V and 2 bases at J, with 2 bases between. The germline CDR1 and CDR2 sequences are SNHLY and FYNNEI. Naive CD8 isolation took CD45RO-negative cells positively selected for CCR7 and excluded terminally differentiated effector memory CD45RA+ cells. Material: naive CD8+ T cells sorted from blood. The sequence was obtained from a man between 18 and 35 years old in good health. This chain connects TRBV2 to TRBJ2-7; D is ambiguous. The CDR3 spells CASRTYEQYF. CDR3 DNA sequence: TGTGCCAGCAGGACCTACGAGCAGTACTTC.